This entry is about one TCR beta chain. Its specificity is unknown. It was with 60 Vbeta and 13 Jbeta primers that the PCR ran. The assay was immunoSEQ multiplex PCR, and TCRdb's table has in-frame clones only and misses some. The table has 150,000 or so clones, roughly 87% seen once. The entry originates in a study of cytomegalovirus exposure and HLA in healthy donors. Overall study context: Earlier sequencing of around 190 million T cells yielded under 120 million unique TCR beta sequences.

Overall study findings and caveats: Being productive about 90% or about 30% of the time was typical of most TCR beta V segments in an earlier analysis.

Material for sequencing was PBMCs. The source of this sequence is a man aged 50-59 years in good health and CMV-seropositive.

CDR3 nucleotides: TGTGCCAGTAGAAGTGGAGAGATCAATCAGCCCCAGCATTTT. As protein: CASRSGEINQPQHF. This chain connects TRBV19 to TRBJ1-5; no clear D. V was trimmed by 6 bases and J by 3 bases, leaving 12 bases between them. The germline V gene encodes CDR1 LNHDA and CDR2 SQIVND (reference sequence). CDR3 length: 14 residues.